Listed below are T cell receptor beta chains from one sample, sequenced in a study of T cell responses to AZD1222 COVID-19 vaccine. The data were produced by immunoSEQ multiplex PCR, yet TCRdb's version contains in-frame clones alone and is incomplete. The table includes over 120,000 clones, about 91% detected once. This material consisted of peripheral blood, taken on day 0 of AZD1222 vaccination. The source of these receptors is an adult in good health. The CDR3 runs from the conserved cysteine through the conserved F or W. Fields, in order: V gene, D gene, clone size, J gene, CDR3 protein, CDR3 DNA. The D gene is left open where the match is weak. Clone size is given for some rows only: seen once, a few or many times, or a class if the clone is expanded.

v_gene: TRBV5-1
d_gene: TRBD1
abundance: -
j_gene: TRBJ2-7
CDR3aa: CASSLYETGGSSSYEQYF
CDR3nt: TGCGCCAGCAGCTTGTATGAGACAGGGGGTTCATCCTCCTACGAGCAGTACTTC

v_gene: TRBV5-5
d_gene: -
abundance: -
j_gene: TRBJ1-3
CDR3aa: CASSLWTVSGNTIYF
CDR3nt: TGTGCCAGCAGCCTTTGGACAGTCTCTGGAAACACCATATATTTT

v_gene: TRBV19
d_gene: TRBD2
abundance: -
j_gene: TRBJ2-7
CDR3aa: CASSTPGGREQYF
CDR3nt: TGTGCCAGTAGCACCCCGGGAGGGCGCGAGCAGTACTTC

v_gene: TRBV3-1/TRBV3-2
d_gene: -
abundance: -
j_gene: TRBJ2-7
CDR3aa: CASSQGDEQYF
CDR3nt: TGTGCCAGCAGCCAAGGGGACGAGCAGTACTTC

v_gene: TRBV5-6
d_gene: -
abundance: few
j_gene: TRBJ1-2
CDR3aa: CASSLEAGFGYTF
CDR3nt: TGTGCCAGCAGCTTGGAGGCGGGCTTCGGCTACACCTTC

v_gene: TRBV24-1
d_gene: -
abundance: -
j_gene: TRBJ2-2
CDR3aa: CAAGKLNTGELFF
CDR3nt: TGTGCCGCCGGAAAGCTGAACACCGGGGAGCTGTTTTTT

v_gene: TRBV7-6
d_gene: -
abundance: -
j_gene: TRBJ1-1
CDR3aa: CASSPSTTGTAEAFF
CDR3nt: TGTGCCAGCTCCCCCTCTACAACGGGTACAGCCGAAGCTTTCTTT

v_gene: TRBV6-2/TRBV6-3
d_gene: -
abundance: -
j_gene: TRBJ2-1
CDR3aa: CASSAFYNEQFF
CDR3nt: TGTGCCAGCAGCGCGTTCTACAATGAGCAGTTCTTC

v_gene: TRBV6-5
d_gene: -
abundance: -
j_gene: TRBJ1-1
CDR3aa: CASVDYGYMNTEAFF
CDR3nt: TGTGCCAGCGTAGATTATGGGTATATGAACACTGAAGCTTTCTTT

v_gene: TRBV11-2
d_gene: -
abundance: -
j_gene: TRBJ2-7
CDR3aa: CASTFTQNLGRLSYEQYF
CDR3nt: TGTGCCAGCACCTTTACCCAAAACCTCGGACGCCTCTCCTACGAGCAGTACTTC

v_gene: TRBV3-1/TRBV3-2
d_gene: -
abundance: -
j_gene: TRBJ1-4
CDR3aa: CASSQGALGEKLFF
CDR3nt: TGTGCCAGCAGCCAAGGGGCGCTGGGTGAAAAACTGTTTTTT

v_gene: TRBV5-5
d_gene: -
abundance: -
j_gene: TRBJ1-6
CDR3aa: CASSRNTGPRYNSPLHF
CDR3nt: TGTGCCAGCAGCCGAAATACAGGGCCGCGCTATAATTCACCCCTCCACTTT

v_gene: TRBV2
d_gene: -
abundance: -
j_gene: TRBJ2-1
CDR3aa: CASSEAPRNEQFF
CDR3nt: TGTGCCAGCAGTGAGGCTCCCCGTAATGAGCAGTTCTTC

v_gene: TRBV5-4
d_gene: -
abundance: -
j_gene: TRBJ1-1
CDR3aa: CASSFRTTAMNTEAFF
CDR3nt: TGTGCCAGCAGCTTTCGGACAACGGCAATGAACACTGAAGCTTTCTTT

v_gene: TRBV4-1
d_gene: TRBD1
abundance: -
j_gene: TRBJ1-5
CDR3aa: CASSRDRGTQPQHF
CDR3nt: TGCGCCAGCAGCCGGGACAGGGGGACTCAGCCCCAGCATTTT

v_gene: TRBV7-9
d_gene: -
abundance: -
j_gene: TRBJ2-5
CDR3aa: CASTPQETQYF
CDR3nt: TGTGCCAGCACCCCACAAGAGACCCAGTACTTC

v_gene: TRBV2
d_gene: -
abundance: -
j_gene: TRBJ2-5
CDR3aa: CASSEPYAGETQYF
CDR3nt: TGTGCCAGCAGTGAACCGTACGCGGGTGAGACCCAGTACTTC

v_gene: TRBV3-1/TRBV3-2
d_gene: -
abundance: -
j_gene: TRBJ2-2
CDR3aa: CASSRRQENTGELFF
CDR3nt: TGTGCCAGCAGCCGTAGGCAGGAAAACACCGGGGAGCTGTTTTTT

v_gene: TRBV11-3
d_gene: -
abundance: -
j_gene: TRBJ1-1
CDR3aa: CASSPGQLNTEAFF
CDR3nt: TGTGCCAGCAGCCCTGGACAGTTAAACACTGAAGCTTTCTTT

v_gene: TRBV7-3
d_gene: TRBD1
abundance: once
j_gene: TRBJ2-2
CDR3aa: CASSLAGTGPGELFF
CDR3nt: TGTGCCAGCAGCTTAGCCGGGACAGGGCCCGGGGAGCTGTTTTTT

v_gene: TRBV6-6
d_gene: -
abundance: -
j_gene: TRBJ1-1
CDR3aa: CASSYRLNTEAFF
CDR3nt: TGTGCCAGCAGTTACCGGCTGAACACTGAAGCTTTCTTT

v_gene: TRBV19
d_gene: TRBD1
abundance: once
j_gene: TRBJ1-5
CDR3aa: CASSDRVGNQPQHF
CDR3nt: TGTGCCAGTTCCGACAGGGTGGGCAATCAGCCCCAGCATTTT

v_gene: TRBV19
d_gene: TRBD1
abundance: -
j_gene: TRBJ1-3
CDR3aa: CASSNLDRVMWSGNTIYF
CDR3nt: TGTGCCAGTAGCAATCTGGACAGGGTTATGTGGTCTGGAAACACCATATATTTT

v_gene: TRBV3-1/TRBV3-2
d_gene: -
abundance: once
j_gene: TRBJ2-7
CDR3aa: CASSQEGVSSHEQYF
CDR3nt: TGTGCCAGCAGCCAAGAAGGTGTGAGTTCCCACGAGCAGTACTTC

v_gene: TRBV7-2
d_gene: -
abundance: -
j_gene: TRBJ2-2
CDR3aa: CASSRSQRGELFF
CDR3nt: TGTGCCAGCAGCCGTTCCCAGCGCGGGGAGCTGTTTTTT

v_gene: TRBV7-9
d_gene: -
abundance: -
j_gene: TRBJ2-1
CDR3aa: CASSLTGSGEQFF
CDR3nt: TGTGCCAGCAGCTTAACAGGCTCTGGTGAGCAGTTCTTC

v_gene: TRBV7-8
d_gene: -
abundance: -
j_gene: TRBJ1-5
CDR3aa: CASSISQSNQPQHF
CDR3nt: TGTGCCAGCTCGATATCTCAGAGCAATCAGCCCCAGCATTTT

v_gene: TRBV4-2
d_gene: -
abundance: once
j_gene: TRBJ1-4
CDR3aa: CASSQVDRRGNEKLFF
CDR3nt: TGTGCCAGCAGCCAAGTCGACAGACGTGGTAATGAAAAACTGTTTTTT

v_gene: TRBV28
d_gene: -
abundance: -
j_gene: TRBJ1-1
CDR3aa: CASSLRPGGGKNTEAFF
CDR3nt: TGTGCCAGCAGTTTACGGCCGGGGGGCGGGAAGAACACTGAAGCTTTCTTT

v_gene: TRBV11-2
d_gene: -
abundance: -
j_gene: TRBJ1-5
CDR3aa: CASSLGRDQPQHF
CDR3nt: TGTGCCAGCAGCTTAGGGCGGGATCAGCCCCAGCATTTT

v_gene: TRBV11-3
d_gene: TRBD2
abundance: -
j_gene: TRBJ2-2
CDR3aa: CASSSVGAGAGELFF
CDR3nt: TGTGCCAGCAGCTCCGTAGGGGCGGGGGCCGGGGAGCTGTTTTTT

v_gene: TRBV6-4
d_gene: -
abundance: -
j_gene: TRBJ2-6
CDR3aa: CASSGGGTSVAGANVLTF
CDR3nt: TGTGCCAGCAGTGGGGGAGGGACAAGTGTTGCCGGGGCCAACGTCCTGACTTTC

v_gene: TRBV5-6
d_gene: TRBD1
abundance: -
j_gene: TRBJ1-2
CDR3aa: CASSPQYRGFYGYTF
CDR3nt: TGTGCCAGCAGCCCCCAGTACAGGGGATTCTATGGCTACACCTTC

v_gene: TRBV29-1
d_gene: -
abundance: -
j_gene: TRBJ2-7
CDR3aa: CSAKVLYEQYF
CDR3nt: TGCAGCGCTAAAGTGCTCTACGAGCAGTACTTC

v_gene: TRBV5-1
d_gene: TRBD1
abundance: -
j_gene: TRBJ2-7
CDR3aa: CASSFTPGQGAYEQYF
CDR3nt: TGCGCCAGCAGCTTTACCCCGGGACAGGGGGCTTACGAGCAGTACTTC

v_gene: TRBV7-9
d_gene: TRBD1
abundance: -
j_gene: TRBJ1-2
CDR3aa: CTSSLGGTGRPYGYTF
CDR3nt: TGTACCAGCAGTCTAGGGGGGACAGGCCGCCCCTATGGCTACACCTTC

v_gene: TRBV7-2
d_gene: TRBD1
abundance: -
j_gene: TRBJ1-5
CDR3aa: CASSGDRGFNQPQHF
CDR3nt: TGTGCCAGCAGCGGGGACAGGGGTTTCAATCAGCCCCAGCATTTT

v_gene: TRBV5-4
d_gene: -
abundance: few
j_gene: TRBJ1-3
CDR3aa: CASSPWPGEGNTIYF
CDR3nt: TGTGCCAGCAGCCCTTGGCCGGGAGAAGGAAACACCATATATTTT

v_gene: TRBV13
d_gene: -
abundance: -
j_gene: TRBJ2-3
CDR3aa: CASNLGRYTDTQYF
CDR3nt: TGTGCCAGCAATTTAGGACGGTACACAGATACGCAGTATTTT